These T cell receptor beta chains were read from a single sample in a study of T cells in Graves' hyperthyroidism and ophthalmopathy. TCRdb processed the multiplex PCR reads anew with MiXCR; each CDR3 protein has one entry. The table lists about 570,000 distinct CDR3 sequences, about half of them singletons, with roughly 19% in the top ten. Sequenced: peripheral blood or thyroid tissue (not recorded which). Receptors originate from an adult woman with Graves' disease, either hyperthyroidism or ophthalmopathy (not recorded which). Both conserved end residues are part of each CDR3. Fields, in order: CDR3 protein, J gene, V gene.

CATSKWGVGDYGYTF,TRBJ1-2,TRBV15
CSVAGQGDYGYTF,TRBJ1-2,TRBV29-1
CASVPGTGWEPQHF,TRBJ1-5,TRBV28
CASSPGGLNEKLLF,TRBJ1-4,TRBV28
CASSLLAGQSLGNTIYF,TRBJ1-3,TRBV12-3/TRBV12-4
CASSYRGQVGYTF,TRBJ1-2,TRBV2
CASSESMDDGYEQYF,-,TRBV10-2
CSARIRRLDLAYEQYF,TRBJ2-7,TRBV20-1
CASTIGTAIYNEQFF,TRBJ2-1,TRBV19
CASSEVGGYTEAFF,TRBJ1-1,TRBV2
CASSKGTATNEKLFF,TRBJ1-4,TRBV14
CASSERLSPYNEQFF,TRBJ2-1,TRBV6-4
CSAGTGNSGANVLTF,TRBJ2-6,TRBV29-1
CASSLGFGDLPEAYEQYF,TRBJ2-7,TRBV11-2
CASARTGDSNQPQHF,TRBJ1-5,TRBV6-1
CSVEDPRGGYEQYF,TRBJ2-7,TRBV29-1
CSVEGGQGNQPQHF,TRBJ1-5,TRBV29-1
CASSLRTLNQPQHF,TRBJ1-5,TRBV4-1
CATSTSRRGQETQYF,TRBJ2-5,TRBV15
CATSSEPTVNGQPQHF,TRBJ1-5,TRBV15
CAISRGVVSGYTF,TRBJ1-2,TRBV10-3
CASSLWTVTEAFF,TRBJ1-1,TRBV7-9
CASRLGGGSYNEQFF,TRBJ2-1,TRBV7-9
CASSLESGQPKETQHF,TRBJ2-5,TRBV7-2
CAAGTGGNSPLHF,TRBJ1-6,TRBV10-3
CASSPPERYNEQFF,TRBJ2-1,TRBV7-3
CASSAPGGADQPQHF,TRBJ1-5,TRBV7-9